The sequence of this T cell receptor (beta chain) was determined in a study of shared clonotypes between healthy human individuals. Looking at the study overall: For every donor, three CD4 naive, three CD4 memory, two CD8 naive and one CD8 memory plates were used. Broader study findings: Shared across several donors were 4% to 5% of the naive CD4 clonotypes.

Researchers ran the assay at a deep level. In the source study's methods: Junction-only sequences produced by ImmunoSEQ had no quality scores, so filtering differed. TCRdb's copy holds only in-frame clones and misses some; the assay was immunoSEQ multiplex PCR. That table is the source of V, J and clone size, and D and trimming were worked out from the DNA. The table records roughly 590,000 clones, roughly 96% of them present only once. With regard to this clone: Its antigen is currently unknown.

V gave up 0 bases and J gave up 6 bases, with 7 bases separating them. In germline, CDR1 is SGHRS, CDR2 YFSETQ. The CDR3 runs to 12 residues. Naive CD8 cells lacked CD45RO, underwent positive selection for CCR7 and left out terminally differentiated effector memory CD45RA+ cells. Sequencing was done on a sample of naive CD8+ T cells sorted from blood. The TCR sequence derives from a woman in her twenties or thirties in good health. The chain has TRBV5-1 and TRBJ2-7; D ambiguous. The CDR3, as DNA: TGCGCCAGCAGCTTGGGGACGGTCGAGCAGTACTTC. This codes for CASSLGTVEQYF.